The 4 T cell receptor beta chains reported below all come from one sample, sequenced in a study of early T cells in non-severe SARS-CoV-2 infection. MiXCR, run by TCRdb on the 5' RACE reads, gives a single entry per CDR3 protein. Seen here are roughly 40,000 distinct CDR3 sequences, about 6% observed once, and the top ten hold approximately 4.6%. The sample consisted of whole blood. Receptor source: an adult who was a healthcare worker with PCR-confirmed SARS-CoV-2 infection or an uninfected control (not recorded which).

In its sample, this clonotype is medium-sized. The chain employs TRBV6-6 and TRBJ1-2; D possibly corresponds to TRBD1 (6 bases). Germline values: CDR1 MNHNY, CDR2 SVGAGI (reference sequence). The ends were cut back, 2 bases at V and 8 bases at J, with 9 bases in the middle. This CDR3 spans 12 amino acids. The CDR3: CASSYEDRGYTF. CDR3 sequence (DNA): TGTGCCAGCAGTTACGAAGACAGGGGCTACACCTTC.

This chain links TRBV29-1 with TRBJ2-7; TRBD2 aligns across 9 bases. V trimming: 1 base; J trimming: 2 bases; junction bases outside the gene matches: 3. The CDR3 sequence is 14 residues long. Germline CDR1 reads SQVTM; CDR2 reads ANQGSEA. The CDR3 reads CSVEGLAAPYEQYF. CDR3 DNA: TGCAGCGTTGAAGGACTAGCGGCCCCCTACGAGCAGTACTTC.

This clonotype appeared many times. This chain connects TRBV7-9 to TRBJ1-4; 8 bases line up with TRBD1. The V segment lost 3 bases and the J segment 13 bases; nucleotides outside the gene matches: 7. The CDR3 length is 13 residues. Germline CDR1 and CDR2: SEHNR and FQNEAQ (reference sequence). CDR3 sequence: CASSFGQGVVLFF. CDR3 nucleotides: TGTGCCAGCAGCTTCGGACAGGGAGTGGTACTGTTTTTT.

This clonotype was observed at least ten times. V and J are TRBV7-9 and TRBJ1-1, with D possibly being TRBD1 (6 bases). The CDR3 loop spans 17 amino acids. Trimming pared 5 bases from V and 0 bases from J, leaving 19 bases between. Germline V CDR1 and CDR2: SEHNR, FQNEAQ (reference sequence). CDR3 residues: CASSGTGPGTLNTEAFF. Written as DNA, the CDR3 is TGTGCCAGCAGCGGTACAGGGCCGGGAACTTTGAACACTGAAGCTTTCTTT.